This T cell receptor beta chain came from a study of cytomegalovirus exposure and HLA in healthy donors. Findings and caveats of the study: Analysis performed later showed TCR beta chains linked to HLA being more clonally expanded than equally common others.

Details on this clone: Its target is unknown.

CDR3 length: 21 residues. With V trimmed by 0 bases and J by 1 base, 21 bases remained unmatched. Germline CDR1 and CDR2: LNHNV and YYDKDF (reference sequence). The study ran its PCR with 60 Vbeta and 13 Jbeta primers. Assay used: immunoSEQ multiplex PCR; TCRdb lists only in-frame clones, some missing. The table shows around 260,000 clones, with 80% occurring only once. Nominally healthy donors were sampled, though unrecorded immune exposures were likely. Input material: PBMCs. V and J are TRBV15 and TRBJ2-7; 7 bases align to TRBD1. This clonotype was sampled from a girl aged 2 to 9 in good health and CMV-seronegative. CDR3 sequence: CATSRDRIIPLLRTGSYEQYF. Written as DNA, the CDR3 is TGTGCCACCAGCAGAGATCGCATTATACCCCTCTTGAGGACAGGATCCTACGAGCAGTACTTC.